Listed here are 18 T cell receptor beta chains from one sample, sequenced in a study of T cell repertoires in cytomegalovirus infection. These receptors lack a known antigen. TCRdb recomputed calls from the reads with MiXCR, one row per CDR3 protein. Of about 500,000 distinct CDR3 sequences in the sample, more than 30% are singletons; the top ten hold roughly 16%. The sequencing here drew on cultured PBMCs, taken from culture after CMV antigen stimulation. The source of these receptors is a human donor in good health (CMV status not recorded). Some clones in this sample may be carry-over from other donors' samples.

This clonotype was detected only a few times. J is TRBJ2-1 and V is TRBV7-9, with TRBD1 as a possible D gene (5 bases). Germline V gene lookup returns CDR1 SEHNR and CDR2 FQNEAQ (reference sequence). Trimming took 6 bases from V and 6 from J, leaving 18 bases between them. CDR3 length: 15 residues. The CDR3 here is CASRLDRLLGNEQFF. DNA of the CDR3: TGTGCCAGCAGACTCGACAGATTGCTAGGCAATGAGCAGTTCTTC.

J is TRBJ2-1 and V is TRBV18, with D maybe TRBD1 (6 bases). Trimming took off 2 bases at V and 2 bases at J, with 19 bases between the two ends. The germline V gene has CDR1 KGHSH and CDR2 LQKENI. The CDR3 length is 18 residues. CDR3 bases: TGTGCCAGCTCACCAGAAGGTATGAACAGGGTAACCTACAATGAGCAGTTCTTC. Protein sequence: CASSPEGMNRVTYNEQFF.

J is TRBJ1-1 and V is TRBV7-8, with D maybe TRBD1 (5 bases). The CDR3 runs 14 residues. V shed 1 base and J shed 11 bases, with 17 bases lying between them. Germline V gene lookup returns CDR1 SGHVS and CDR2 FQNEAQ. The CDR3 is CASSLGDPPNRAFF. The CDR3 nucleotides read TGTGCCAGCAGCTTAGGGGACCCTCCAAACCGGGCTTTCTTT.

CDR3 sequence: CASSRSTAVGEKLFF. The CDR3, as DNA: TGTGCCAGCAGCCGCTCGACGGCAGTCGGAGAAAAACTGTTTTTT. The chain recombines TRBV4-2 with TRBJ1-4; D unresolved. Germline V gene lookup returns CDR1 LGHNA and CDR2 YNFKEQ. This CDR3 contains 15 residues. V was trimmed by 4 bases and J by 8 bases, leaving 17 bases between them.

On this clonotype: Because the CDR3's place on the DNA is in doubt, the DNA is left out and the CDR3 is given as listed by TCRdb. The chain carries TRBV7-9 and TRBJ2-1; the D segment call TRBD2 is taken from the table without a DNA check. Termini included, the CDR3 measures 17 amino acids. Germline CDR1 SEHNR, CDR2 FQNEAQ (reference sequence). CDR3 amino acids: CASSTPRRAGAYNEQFF.

This clonotype has more than one count but fewer than ten. The chain combines TRBV4-1 with TRBJ1-5; D not resolved. The CDR3 is 15 residues long. CDR1 and CDR2 from the germline V gene are MGHRA and YSYEKL. V dropped 1 base and J dropped 2 bases, with 9 bases sitting between them. The CDR3 DNA reads TGCGCCAGCAGCCAAGGGGAGTTGGGCAATCAGCCCCAGCATTTT. Translated, it gives CASSQGELGNQPQHF.

This clonotype was seen ten or more times. V usage is TRBV7-3 and J usage is TRBJ2-7, with 11 bases aligning to TRBD2. CDR1 is SGHTA and CDR2 is FQGTGA in the germline V gene. The V gene end was trimmed by 5 bases and the J gene end by 5 bases; junction bases not matched to a gene: 8. The CDR3 totals 15 residues. The CDR3 sequence: CASSVTSGSSHEQYF. CDR3 sequence (DNA): TGTGCCAGCAGCGTTACTAGCGGGAGTTCCCACGAGCAGTACTTC. The variable domain in full, completed from reference TRBV7-3 and TRBJ2-7, reads GAGVSQTPSNKVTEKGKYVELRCDPISGHTALYWYRQSLGQGPEFLIYFQGTGAADDSGLPNDRFFAVRPEGSVSTLKIQRTERGDSAVYLCASSVTSGSSHEQYFGPGTRLTVT.

About this clonotype: This may come from a read error, since a much larger clone is one base off. The V call is TRBV7-2, the J call TRBJ2-3, with 8 bases matching TRBD2. The CDR3 is 17 residues long. In germline, CDR1 is SGHTA, CDR2 FQGNSA. Trimming took 5 bases from V and 3 from J; bases not matched to a gene: 13. The CDR3 protein is CASSPNGAGGGTDTQYF. The CDR3 region has the DNA TGTGCCAGCAGCCCCAACGGGGCGGGAGGAGGTACAGATACGCAGTATTTT.

The chain joins TRBV12-3 or TRBV12-4 to TRBJ1-2; the D gene is possibly TRBD1 (5 bases). The CDR3 is made up of 13 amino acids. Trimming took off 4 bases at V and 5 bases at J, with 11 bases between the two ends. The CDR3: CASSYGTPYGYTF. CDR3 nucleotide sequence: TGTGCCAGCAGTTACGGGACTCCTTATGGCTACACCTTC.

The CDR3 coding sequence is TGTGCCAGCAGCTTAGAGCGGACAGCCAACAATGAGCAGTTCTTC. Translated: CASSLERTANNEQFF. The chain recombines TRBV7-2 with TRBJ2-1; perhaps TRBD1 as D (6 bases). V was pared by 1 base and J by 5 bases, with 12 bases between. The germline V gene encodes CDR1 SGHTA and CDR2 FQGNSA. The length of the CDR3 is 15 residues.

The V gene is TRBV19, the J gene TRBJ2-1; 7 bases are shared with TRBD2. The germline V gene encodes CDR1 LNHDA and CDR2 SQIVND (reference sequence). V lost 5 bases and J lost 4; bases outside the gene matches: 11. There are 16 residues in the CDR3. CDR3 protein: CASSVSSGQPYNEQFF. The CDR3 bases are TGTGCCAGTAGTGTATCTAGCGGCCAACCTTACAATGAGCAGTTCTTC.

There are a few counts of this clonotype. The V and J genes are TRBV19 and TRBJ2-5; D remains ambiguous. The CDR3 loop spans 14 amino acids. V lost 3 bases and J 2 bases, leaving 10 bases between the germline ends. Germline loops: CDR1 LNHDA, CDR2 SQIVND (reference sequence). The CDR3 DNA reads TGTGCCAGTAGTATCCGCGGCGGACAAGAGACCCAGTACTTC. Protein product: CASSIRGGQETQYF.

A word on this clonotype: A read error is likely, as this CDR3 ends without the conserved phenylalanine or tryptophan. The chain carries TRBV5-4 and TRBJ1-1; the D is unclear. Per the germline V gene, CDR1 is SGHNT and CDR2 is YYREEE (reference sequence). This CDR3 contains 17 residues. V dropped 0 bases and J dropped 1 base, with 16 bases sitting between them. The CDR3 coding sequence is TGTGCCAGCAGCTTGGAGCAAGGTTGGGCAGCGAACACTGAAGCTTTCTAT. This gives the protein CASSLEQGWAANTEAFY.

The genes are TRBV11-2 and TRBJ2-2, with D perhaps matching TRBD1 (6 bases). Trimming took 3 bases from V and 2 from J, leaving 16 bases between them. This CDR3 has 17 residues. Germline V gene data show CDR1 as SGHAT and CDR2 as FQNNGV. Written as DNA, the CDR3 is TGTGCCAGCAGCTTCCCTCACTCGGGACATAACACCGGGGAGCTGTTTTTT. Its protein product is CASSFPHSGHNTGELFF.

The chain joins TRBV7-2 to TRBJ2-2, with 7 bases that match TRBD2. Germline trimming cut 6 bases from V and 3 bases from J; bases unmatched to any gene: 7. Germline CDR1 and CDR2: SGHTA and FQGNSA. This CDR3 comprises 15 residues. This chain's CDR3 is CASSSGGGHTGELFF. CDR3 DNA: TGTGCCAGCAGTTCTGGGGGGGGACACACCGGGGAGCTGTTTTTT. Full variable domain (missing parts from reference TRBV7-2 and TRBJ2-2): GAGVSQSPSNKVTEKGKDVELRCDPISGHTALYWYRQSLGQGLEFLIYFQGNSAPDKSGLPSDRFSAERTGGSVSTLTIQRTQQEDSAVYLCASSSGGGHTGELFFGEGSRLTVL.

This clonotype was counted at least ten times. The rearrangement uses TRBV6-1 and TRBJ2-7, with 10 bases matching TRBD1. Germline V gene lookup returns CDR1 MNHNS and CDR2 SASEGT. J lost 3 bases, V lost 7 bases, and 6 bases had no gene match. This CDR3 has 14 amino acids. In nucleotides, the CDR3 is TGTGCCAGCAACCGGGACAGGGGACGCTACGAGCAGTACGTC. Translation: CASNRDRGRYEQYV.

This chain joins TRBV12-3 or TRBV12-4 and TRBJ2-1, with a weak D call TRBD1 (5 bases). The CDR3 is 13 amino acids. V was pared by 1 base and J by 10 bases, with 11 bases between. This CDR3 reads CASSLGLGLEQFF. DNA for the CDR3: TGTGCCAGCAGTTTAGGTCTGGGGCTAGAGCAGTTCTTC.

The V gene is TRBV28, the J gene TRBJ1-1; the D is unclear. CDR1 and CDR2 from the germline V gene are MDHEN and SYDVKM. The V end lost 4 bases, the J end lost 2 bases, and 11 bases lay between the germline ends. This CDR3 comprises 14 residues. In DNA, the CDR3 is TGTGCCAGCAGTTCCCCGGGTAGTAACACTGAAGCTTTCTTT. Amino acid sequence: CASSSPGSNTEAFF.